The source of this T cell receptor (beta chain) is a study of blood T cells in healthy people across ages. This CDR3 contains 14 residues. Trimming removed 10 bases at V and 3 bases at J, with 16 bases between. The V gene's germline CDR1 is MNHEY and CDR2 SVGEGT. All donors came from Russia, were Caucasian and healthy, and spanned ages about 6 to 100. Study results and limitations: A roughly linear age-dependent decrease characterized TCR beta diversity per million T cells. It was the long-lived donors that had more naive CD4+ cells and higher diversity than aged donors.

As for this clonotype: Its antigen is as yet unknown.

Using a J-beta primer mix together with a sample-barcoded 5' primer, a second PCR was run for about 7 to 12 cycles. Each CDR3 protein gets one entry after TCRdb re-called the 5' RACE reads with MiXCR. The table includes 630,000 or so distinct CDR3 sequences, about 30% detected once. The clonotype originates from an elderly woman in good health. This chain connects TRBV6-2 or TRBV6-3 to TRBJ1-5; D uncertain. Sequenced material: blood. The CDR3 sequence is CATAVSPNNQPQHF. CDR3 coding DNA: TGTGCCACCGCGGTATCTCCCAACAATCAGCCCCAGCATTTT.